This TCR beta chain came from a study of T cell changes during pregnancy in multiple sclerosis. Per the germline V gene, CDR1 is LNHDA and CDR2 is SQIVND (reference sequence). The CDR3 spans 15 residues. Trimming cost V 1 base and J 3 bases; bases outside gene matches: 4. The repertoire was sequenced with immunoSEQ multiplex PCR; TCRdb's copy has only in-frame clones and lacks some. The data contain over 55,000 clones, about 92% of them seen just once; the ten biggest clones take up around 1.7%. The sequencing used peripheral blood, collected after pregnancy. V gene TRBV19 combines with J gene TRBJ2-3; the match to TRBD1 covers 7 bases. The sequence was collected from a female donor with multiple sclerosis, enrolled in a pregnancy study. As DNA, the CDR3 is TGTGCCAGTAGTATAGGGCAGGGGGTAACAGATACGCAGTATTTT. As protein: CASSIGQGVTDTQYF.